This TCR beta chain was sequenced during a study of OX40 agonist ivuxolimab in advanced cancers. This clone was seen a few times. Antigen specificity is unknown. Notes on the study in general: Certain nonresponders likewise exhibited a low normalized T-cell clonal expansion. Within 6 weeks, CD4+ and CD8+ blood T cells expanded clonally at 0.1 to 3.0 mg/kg. Among T cells, CD8+ cells averaged more expanded clones than CD4+ cells.

This CDR3 comprises 15 residues. Germline CDR1 reads LGHNA; CDR2 reads YNFKEQ. V lost 0 bases to trimming and J lost 8 bases, with 16 bases between them. Sequenced by immunoSEQ multiplex PCR; TCRdb stores in-frame clones only, minus some. In the table there are around 16,000 clones, about 81% of which are singletons. The chain combines TRBV4-2 with TRBJ1-2, with D perhaps matching TRBD1 (5 bases). The sequence came from an adult with an advanced solid tumor such as melanoma, head and neck, liver or kidney cancer. The sample here was CD4+ or CD8+ T cells sorted from blood, taken in a trial of the OX40 agonist ivuxolimab. Here the CDR3 reads CASSQDLGAPYGYTF. CDR3 DNA sequence: TGTGCCAGCAGCCAAGATCTTGGGGCCCCTTACGGCTACACCTTC.